What follows is one T cell receptor beta chain and its context. Its antigen is undetermined. The CDR3 loop spans 15 amino acids. Germline-derived CDR1 and CDR2 are LGHNA and YSLEER. Trimming stripped 1 base from V and 0 bases from J, with 9 bases between. CD8 cells regarded as naive lacked CD45RO, were positively chosen for CCR7, and omitted terminally differentiated effector memory CD45RA+ cells. The data stem from a study of shared clonotypes between healthy human individuals. Overall study findings and caveats: Among the subsets, naive ones generally showed larger estimated richness than memory ones. Naive CD4 clonotypes were shared across a handful of donors at about 5%.

Authors' methods: Owing to the provision of junction-only sequences devoid of quality scores by immunoSEQ, filtering differed. Sequencing was performed with immunoSEQ multiplex PCR; in TCRdb, only in-frame clones are kept and a portion is missing. V and J calls and clone size are as listed in that table; D and trimming were resolved from the DNA. The data contain roughly 600,000 clones, roughly 98% of them singletons. The source of this sequence is a man aged 25 to 45 in good health. Sequencing was performed on naive CD8+ T cells sorted from blood. The chain combines TRBV4-3 with TRBJ1-2; D possibly corresponds to TRBD1 (6 bases). The CDR3 coding sequence is TGCGCCAGCAGCCAAGGGACAGCAGCTAACTATGGCTACACCTTC. This encodes CASSQGTAANYGYTF.